The 9 T cell receptor beta chains presented below share a single source sample, sequenced in a study of CD8 T cells in Susac syndrome (dated by TCRdb to 2018 to 2020). Receptor libraries were prepared by the immunoSEQ multiplex PCR assay. RNA was extracted using the RNeasy kit, and roughly 0.5 to 1 ug of the RNA was reverse transcribed with random hexamers. TCRdb itself trimmed the public reads at Q25 with fastp, ran MiXCR and retained productive beta chains. Every entry covers one CDR3 protein and lists the most common genes and DNA from its rows. In all, the sample holds around 150,000 distinct CDR3 sequences, and around 94% of those were seen once. 0.08% to 0.095% of the sample is in the top ten clones. Material for sequencing was CD4+ T cells from PBMCs. Receptors originate from a human donor with multiple sclerosis.

This chain joins TRBV6-2 or TRBV6-3 and TRBJ1-4; D is undetermined. Germline CDR1 MNHEY, CDR2 SVGEGT. The CDR3 contains 15 residues. The V end was cut by 7 bases, the J end by 7 bases, with 19 bases between. This CDR3 reads CASNARGGLGEKLFF. CDR3 nucleotides: TGTGCCAGCAACGCCAGAGGAGGTTTGGGTGAAAAACTGTTTTTT.

The rearrangement links TRBV7-9 to TRBJ1-3; D is unresolved. Trimming stripped 8 bases from V and 0 bases from J, with 11 bases between. Germline CDR1 SEHNR, CDR2 FQNEAQ (reference sequence). CDR3 length equals 14 residues. The CDR3 is CASGHGDSGNTIYF. In DNA form, the CDR3 reads TGTGCCAGCGGCCACGGGGACTCTGGAAACACCATATATTTT.

This clonotype came up once. V usage is TRBV20-1 and J usage is TRBJ1-1; D ambiguous. There are 14 residues in the CDR3. Germline CDR1 and CDR2: DFQATT and SNEGSKA (reference sequence). Trimming shortened V by 0 bases and J by 2 bases, and 10 bases separated the two germline ends. The CDR3 is CSARDRRVNTEAFF. CDR3 bases: TGCAGTGCTAGAGATCGGAGAGTCAACACTGAAGCTTTCTTT.

The CDR3 DNA reads TGTGCCAGCAGCCCGAACAGGGGGCAGCTTAATGAGCAGTTCTTC. Translating it yields CASSPNRGQLNEQFF. V gene TRBV7-2 combines with J gene TRBJ2-1; 9 bases are shared with TRBD1. This CDR3 is 15 amino acids long. CDR1 and CDR2 from the germline V gene are SGHTA and FQGNSA. J gave up 7 bases and V 5 bases, and 9 bases lay outside the gene matches.

The CDR3 protein is CASRTGQVYGYTF. For the CDR3, the DNA is TGTGCCAGCAGGACCGGACAGGTCTATGGCTACACCTTC. This chain connects TRBV6-5 to TRBJ1-2; 7 bases map to TRBD1. The CDR3 covers 13 residues. Per the germline V gene, CDR1 is MNHEY and CDR2 is SVGAGI. With 6 bases clipped from V and 4 bases from J, the junction kept 5 bases outside the gene matches.

The chain carries TRBV10-3 and TRBJ1-1; unclear D gene. Germline CDR1 reads ENHRY; CDR2 reads SYGVKD. The V and J ends lost 10 bases and 1 base respectively, with 13 bases between them. There are 13 residues in the CDR3. CDR3 protein: CATSGEANTEAFF. In DNA form, the CDR3 reads TGTGCCACTAGCGGGGAGGCGAACACTGAAGCTTTCTTT.

This clonotype was recorded once. The CDR3 is CASSVGWQGGYTF. The CDR3 DNA reads TGTGCCAGCAGCGTAGGTTGGCAGGGCGGCTACACCTTC. This rearrangement joins TRBV9 to TRBJ1-2; D may be TRBD1 (5 bases). Germline assignment: CDR1 SGDLS and CDR2 YYNGEE. V was clipped by 0 bases and J by 8 bases, with 11 bases between them. CDR3 size: 13 residues.

J is TRBJ2-5 and V is TRBV12-3 or TRBV12-4; a possible D gene is TRBD2 (6 bases). With 4 bases removed from V and 5 bases from J, the gap between germline ends came to 14 bases. This CDR3 comprises 14 residues. The CDR3 spells CASSSGTEFETQYF. The CDR3, as DNA: TGTGCCAGCAGTTCCGGGACTGAGTTTGAGACCCAGTACTTC.

The V call is TRBV30, the J call TRBJ1-1; D not certain. The germline V gene has CDR1 GTSNPN and CDR2 SVGIG (reference sequence). V lost 2 bases and J 5 bases, leaving 9 bases between the germline ends. The CDR3 sequence is 12 residues long. The CDR3 here is CAWSKLGTEAFF. Here the CDR3 DNA reads TGTGCCTGGAGTAAGCTGGGTACTGAAGCTTTCTTT.